This TCR beta chain was identified during a study of cytomegalovirus exposure and HLA in healthy donors. General study findings and limits: Per a prior analysis, the majority of TCR beta V segments were productive roughly 90% or roughly 30% of the time. Later analysis identified 17,000 or so TCR beta sequences associated with HLA alleles, using a false discovery rate threshold of 0.05. In a later analysis, a genetic analysis reported fewer productive-TCR N-insertions in an Asian-associated ancestry cluster than the cohort average.

The CDR3 contains 15 residues. Per germline, CDR1 MNHEY and CDR2 SVGAGI. V shed 3 bases, J shed 3 bases, and the junction held 5 bases outside the gene matches. In the PCR, 60 Vbeta and 13 Jbeta primers were used. Assay: immunoSEQ multiplex PCR; the TCRdb copy retains only in-frame clones and omits some. This sample carries about 130,000 clones, with roughly 1% going to the ten biggest clones. A note on this clone: Its target is unknown.

This clonotype was sampled from a man in his late teens or twenties in good health and CMV-seronegative. Sequenced input: PBMCs. This chain connects TRBV6-5 to TRBJ2-3, with 8 nucleotides matching TRBD2. CDR3 sequence (DNA): TGTGCCAGCAGTTATACAGCGGGGGAAACAGATACGCAGTATTTT. Translating gives CASSYTAGETDTQYF.